These 20 T cell receptor beta chains share one sample of origin, sequenced in a study of T cell responses to AZD1222 COVID-19 vaccine. Using immunoSEQ multiplex PCR, the repertoire was profiled, and TCRdb retains in-frame clones only, with some absent. Of about 100,000 clones listed, about 86% are singletons. Sequenced material: peripheral blood, taken on day 0 of AZD1222 vaccination. The receptors were gathered from an adult in good health.

This chain joins TRBV13 and TRBJ2-1; 9 bases map to TRBD2. J was trimmed by 3 bases and V by 0 bases; bases with no gene match: 0. CDR1 and CDR2 (germline): PRHDT, FYEKMQ (reference sequence). CDR3 length: 15 amino acids. The CDR3 region has the DNA TGTGCCAGCAGCTTAGGGACTAGCGGCTACAATGAGCAGTTCTTC. Amino acids: CASSLGTSGYNEQFF.

Comment on this clone: This sample includes further DNA sequences coding for the same CDR3. The CDR3 DNA follows: TGCGCCAGCAGCTTAGGAGATACGCAGTATTTT. Translated: CASSLGDTQYF. The chain links TRBV5-1 to TRBJ2-3; the D is unclear. Trimming took off 2 bases at V and 5 bases at J, with 3 bases between the two ends. The CDR3 runs 11 residues. Germline V CDR1 and CDR2: SGHRS, YFSETQ. Filled out from reference TRBV5-1 and TRBJ2-3, the complete variable domain reads KAGVTQTPRYLIKTRGQQVTLSCSPISGHRSVSWYQQTPGQGLQFLFEYFSETQRNKGNFPGRFSGRQFSNSRSEMNVSTLELGDSALYLCASSLGDTQYFGPGTRLTVL.

V and J are TRBV24-1 and TRBJ2-1; no reliable D call. The germline V and J ends were trimmed by 4 bases and 9 bases, with 12 bases remaining between them. In germline, CDR1 is KGHDR, CDR2 SFDVKD. The length of the CDR3 is 13 residues. The CDR3 region is CATSERPNGEQFF. For the CDR3, the DNA is TGTGCCACCAGTGAACGACCTAACGGTGAGCAGTTCTTC.

In its sample, this clone was seen a few times. The chain has TRBV7-9 and TRBJ2-1; D tentatively reads TRBD1 or TRBD2 (5 bases each). Germline CDR1 is SEHNR and CDR2 is FQNEAQ (reference sequence). Deletions cut 2 bases from V and 3 bases from J, with 8 bases between. The CDR3 has 14 residues. This CDR3 is CASSLTGRYNEQFF. The CDR3 DNA sequence: TGTGCCAGCAGCTTAACGGGACGCTACAATGAGCAGTTCTTC.

The chain has TRBV2 and TRBJ1-5; D gene ambiguous. The germline CDR1 and CDR2 sequences are SNHLY and FYNNEI. V gave up 8 bases and J gave up 7 bases, with 15 bases separating them. There are 13 residues in the CDR3. CDR3 region: CASSGLQRQPQHF. In DNA, the CDR3 is TGTGCCAGCTCAGGACTCCAAAGGCAGCCCCAGCATTTT.

CDR3 bases: TGTGCCAGCAGTGCCGGGGGTGGGGTAGGCGTGAACACTGAAGCTTTCTTT. Its protein product is CASSAGGGVGVNTEAFF. The chain carries TRBV9 and TRBJ1-1, with D possibly matching TRBD1 (5 bases). Trimming stripped 5 bases from V and 0 bases from J, with 20 bases between. The CDR3 runs to 17 residues. Germline CDR1 reads SGDLS; CDR2 reads YYNGEE.

The chain uses TRBV28 and TRBJ1-3; maybe TRBD1 (5 bases). The CDR3 is 15 residues long. Per the germline V gene, CDR1 is MDHEN and CDR2 is SYDVKM. The ends were cut back, 6 bases at V and 4 bases at J, with 16 bases in the middle. The CDR3 bases are TGTGCCAGCAGCCGTTGGGGGGTTGGCGGAAACACCATATATTTT. This gives the protein CASSRWGVGGNTIYF.

This clone showed up just once. CDR3 sequence: CASSPRRITGPEAFF. The CDR3 nucleotides are TGTGCCAGCAGCCCCCGGAGAATAACAGGGCCCGAAGCTTTCTTT. The V gene is TRBV3-1 (or the pseudogene TRBV3-2), the J gene TRBJ1-1; TRBD1 might be the D (6 bases). The V gene lost 4 bases and the J gene lost 8 bases, with 20 bases spanning the gap. Germline-derived CDR1 and CDR2 are LGHDT and YNNKEL (reference sequence). The CDR3 sequence is 15 residues long.

The J gene is TRBJ1-3, the V gene TRBV7-6; TRBD1 is a possible D gene (5 bases). The V and J ends lost 3 bases and 3 bases respectively, with 27 bases between them. Germline-derived CDR1 and CDR2 are SGHVS and FNYEAQ. The CDR3 sequence is 20 residues long. The CDR3 spells CASSLMLLGGRPSGGNTIYF. CDR3 nucleotides: TGTGCCAGCAGCTTGATGTTATTGGGGGGTCGACCTTCGGGTGGAAACACCATATATTTT.

This sequence joins TRBV6-5 and TRBJ2-7; TRBD2 is a possible D gene (6 bases). This CDR3 has 14 residues. Between the trimmed V and J ends, which lost 6 bases and 3 bases, there was a span of 15 bases. CDR1 and CDR2 from the germline V gene are MNHEY and SVGAGI. The CDR3 DNA sequence: TGTGCCAGCAGGGATCCGGGACTGGGCTACGAGCAGTACTTC. Protein product: CASRDPGLGYEQYF.

The chain links TRBV18 to TRBJ2-2; D is uncertain. This CDR3 is built from 12 residues. V lost 4 bases to trimming and J lost 2 bases, with 2 bases between them. Germline CDR1 is KGHSH and CDR2 is LQKENI. The CDR3: CASSLNTGELFF. CDR3 DNA: TGTGCCAGCTCACTAAACACCGGGGAGCTGTTTTTT.

The chain has TRBV6-5 and TRBJ1-1; tentatively, D is TRBD1 (5 bases). Deletions cut 0 bases from V and 11 bases from J, with 13 bases between. This CDR3 is built from 13 residues. Looked up from germline, CDR1 is MNHEY and CDR2 is SVGAGI. CDR3 bases: TGTGCCAGCAGTTACTCCGGGGGGTTCCGGGCTTTCTTT. Its protein is CASSYSGGFRAFF.

The chain links TRBV27 to TRBJ2-5, with a tentative D call TRBD2 (6 bases). This CDR3 has 13 residues. From germline, CDR1 is MNHEY and CDR2 SMNVEV (reference sequence). V was trimmed by 5 bases and J by 2 bases, leaving 9 bases between them. The CDR3 protein is CASSLGLQETQYF. The CDR3 DNA reads as TGTGCCAGCAGTCTGGGACTTCAAGAGACCCAGTACTTC.

There are a few counts of this clone. J is TRBJ1-2 and V is TRBV11-2; the D is unclear. The CDR3 extends over 13 amino acids. Germline assignment: CDR1 SGHAT and CDR2 FQNNGV. Trimming took off 2 bases at V and 4 bases at J, with 8 bases between the two ends. The CDR3 DNA is TGTGCCAGCAGCTTACCCGGGTTCTATGGCTACACCTTC. Amino acid sequence: CASSLPGFYGYTF.

The sample holds a few counts of this clone. V usage is TRBV2 and J usage is TRBJ1-1; D remains ambiguous. This CDR3 has 14 residues. Trimming took 4 bases from V and 0 from J, leaving 9 bases between them. Germline assignment: CDR1 SNHLY and CDR2 FYNNEI. In nucleotides, the CDR3 is TGTGCCAGCAGTGCGGCGGAACTGAACACTGAAGCTTTCTTT. Protein product: CASSAAELNTEAFF. The full variable domain, its missing parts supplied by reference TRBV2 and TRBJ1-1, is EPEVTQTPSHQVTQMGQEVILRCVPISNHLYFYWYRQILGQKVEFLVSFYNNEISEKSEIFDDQFSVERPDGSNFTLKIRSTKLEDSAMYFCASSAAELNTEAFFGQGTRLTVV.

This clone has a single count. This chain joins TRBV5-1 and TRBJ1-5; D unresolved. CDR1 and CDR2 from the germline V gene are SGHRS and YFSETQ. V gave up 4 bases and J gave up 1 base, with 12 bases separating them. The length of the CDR3 is 15 residues. The CDR3: CASSLGTGSNQPQHF. The CDR3 DNA reads TGCGCCAGCAGCCTGGGAACGGGAAGCAATCAGCCCCAGCATTTT. The variable domain in full, with the rest retrieved from reference TRBV5-1 and TRBJ1-5, is KAGVTQTPRYLIKTRGQQVTLSCSPISGHRSVSWYQQTPGQGLQFLFEYFSETQRNKGNFPGRFSGRQFSNSRSEMNVSTLELGDSALYLCASSLGTGSNQPQHFGDGTRLSIL.

The gene calls are TRBV4-3 and TRBJ1-2; 9 positions agree with TRBD1. Germline-derived CDR1 and CDR2 are LGHNA and YSLEER. The junction had 9 bases not matched to a gene; V was cut back by 2 bases and J by 8 bases. CDR3 length: 15 amino acids. The DNA of the CDR3 is TGCGCCAGCAGCCAACCGGGACAGGGCCAGGTCGGCTACACCTTC. This gives the protein CASSQPGQGQVGYTF.

The chain combines TRBV7-2 with TRBJ2-7; TRBD1 aligns across 8 bases. The CDR3 totals 14 residues. The germline gives CDR1 SGHTA, CDR2 FQGNSA. The ends lost 4 bases at V and 2 bases at J; junction bases unmatched: 4. CDR3 amino acids: CASSYRGFAYEQYF. The DNA for the CDR3 is TGTGCCAGCAGCTACAGGGGGTTTGCCTACGAGCAGTACTTC.

This clone appeared once. The chain uses TRBV7-3 and TRBJ2-2; weak D call: TRBD2 (6 bases). Germline lookup yields CDR1 SGHTA and CDR2 FQGTGA. Trimming removed 3 bases from V and 4 bases from J, with 12 bases in between. This CDR3 spans 15 amino acids. The DNA for the CDR3 is TGTGCCAGCAGCTTGAGCGGGCGGGGCACCGGGGAGCTGTTTTTT. Amino acid sequence: CASSLSGRGTGELFF. Looking up the rest from reference TRBV7-3 and TRBJ2-2 gives the full variable domain: GAGVSQTPSNKVTEKGKYVELRCDPISGHTALYWYRQSLGQGPEFLIYFQGTGAADDSGLPNDRFFAVRPEGSVSTLKIQRTERGDSAVYLCASSLSGRGTGELFFGEGSRLTVL.

The gene calls are TRBV3-1 (or the pseudogene TRBV3-2) and TRBJ1-6; D not resolved. V was shortened by 1 base and J by 7 bases, with 8 bases between the two germline ends. This CDR3 comprises 14 residues. The germline V gene encodes CDR1 LGHDT and CDR2 YNNKEL (reference sequence). The CDR3 DNA reads as TGTGCCAGCAGCCAAGTAGGCGGGAATTCACCCCTCCACTTT. Translation: CASSQVGGNSPLHF.